This TCR beta chain originates from a study of blood T cell repertoires in COVID-19. Whole-study context: Sample material is recorded as cDNA or gDNA derived from T cells, B-cell-depleted T cells, or PBMCs.

Per germline, CDR1 SGHTS and CDR2 YDEGEE. Trimming shortened V by 1 base and J by 0 bases, and 21 bases separated the two germline ends. There are 19 residues in the CDR3. The repertoire was sequenced with immunoSEQ multiplex PCR; TCRdb's copy has only in-frame clones and lacks some. The sample lists about 20,000 clones; approximately 93% were seen once. What was sequenced was peripheral blood. This receptor was obtained from a woman between 50 and 59 years old with active COVID-19. The rearrangement uses TRBV5-8 and TRBJ2-3; a weak D match, TRBD2 (6 bases). CDR3 bases: TGTGCCAGCAGCTTGTCTAGGTATTCCTTCGGGGGTAGCACAGATACGCAGTATTTT. It is translated as CASSLSRYSFGGSTDTQYF.